The present T cell receptor beta chain was sequenced within a study of blood T cell repertoires in COVID-19. V shed 3 bases, J shed 12 bases, and the junction held 7 bases outside the gene matches. Germline CDR1 LNHDA, CDR2 SQIVND (reference sequence). The CDR3 runs 14 residues. Sequenced by immunoSEQ multiplex PCR; TCRdb stores in-frame clones only, minus some. Here the sample spans approximately 170,000 clones, around 89% being singletons. The sequencing sample was made of peripheral blood. The source of this sequence is a man aged 60 to 75 with acute or convalescent COVID-19. The chain joins TRBV19 to TRBJ2-1; 11 bases line up with TRBD2. The CDR3 here is CASSMGLAVRGQFF. The CDR3 nucleotides read TGTGCCAGTAGTATGGGACTAGCGGTGCGGGGGCAGTTCTTC. The whole variable domain, remainder taken from reference TRBV19 and TRBJ2-1, is DGGITQSPKYLFRKEGQNVTLSCEQNLNHDAMYWYRQDPGQGLRLIYYSQIVNDFQKGDIAEGYSVSREKKESFPLTVTSAQKNPTAFYLCASSMGLAVRGQFFGPGTRLTVL.